In its sample, the clone carrying this T cell receptor (beta chain) was seen a few times. Antigen: not known. V lost 7 bases and J lost 2, with 11 bases in between. The CDR3 consists of 13 residues. Germline CDR1 and CDR2: SNHLY and FYNNEI. Only in-frame clones appear in the TCRdb table, and some are missing; sequencing was by immunoSEQ multiplex PCR. The table shows about 280,000 clones, with around 87% occurring only once. The data were taken from a study of Ad26.COV2.S vaccination and SARS-CoV-2 variants. Study-wide context: The vaccine Ad26.COV2.S was put into the muscle once, or twice with 56 days between. Findings and caveats of the study: Greater spike-specific TCR breadth was seen in vaccine recipients than in placebo recipients. Recipients of either vaccine or placebo displayed similar breadth of non-spike TCRs.

As to treatment: roughly 19 received Ad26.COV2.S at low or high dose, single or two shots; a few received placebo; per-sample allocation not given. The samples were gathered on day 63 after the first injection of vaccine or placebo. The gene calls are TRBV2 and TRBJ1-1; no firm D call. This receptor was taken from a person aged 18-60 years who received the Ad26.COV2.S COVID-19 vaccine or a placebo. The sample was peripheral blood, taken in a trial of Ad26.COV2.S vaccine versus placebo. The CDR3, as DNA: TGTGCCAGCACCCAAGAGGGTAACACTGAAGCTTTCTTT. Protein product: CASTQEGNTEAFF.